This T cell receptor beta chain is from a study of monozygotic twins with cystic fibrosis. For this clone: Its ends do not fully match the called genes, so a read error is possible.

Clones were sequenced by immunoSEQ multiplex PCR, and TCRdb holds only the in-frame ones, with some missing. There are roughly 29,000 clones in the sample; 85% occur only once, and 0.88% lies in the top ten. The receptor comes from a girl aged 2-10 years with cystic fibrosis. The sequenced material came from blood.

The DNA for the CDR3 is TGTGCCAGCAGTGACTCCTTCAGTTTAGCCTTC. Translated, it gives CASSDSFSLAF. The genes are TRBV6-4 and TRBJ1-2; D is unresolved. The V gene's germline CDR1 is MRHNA and CDR2 SNTAGT. The CDR3 contains 11 residues.